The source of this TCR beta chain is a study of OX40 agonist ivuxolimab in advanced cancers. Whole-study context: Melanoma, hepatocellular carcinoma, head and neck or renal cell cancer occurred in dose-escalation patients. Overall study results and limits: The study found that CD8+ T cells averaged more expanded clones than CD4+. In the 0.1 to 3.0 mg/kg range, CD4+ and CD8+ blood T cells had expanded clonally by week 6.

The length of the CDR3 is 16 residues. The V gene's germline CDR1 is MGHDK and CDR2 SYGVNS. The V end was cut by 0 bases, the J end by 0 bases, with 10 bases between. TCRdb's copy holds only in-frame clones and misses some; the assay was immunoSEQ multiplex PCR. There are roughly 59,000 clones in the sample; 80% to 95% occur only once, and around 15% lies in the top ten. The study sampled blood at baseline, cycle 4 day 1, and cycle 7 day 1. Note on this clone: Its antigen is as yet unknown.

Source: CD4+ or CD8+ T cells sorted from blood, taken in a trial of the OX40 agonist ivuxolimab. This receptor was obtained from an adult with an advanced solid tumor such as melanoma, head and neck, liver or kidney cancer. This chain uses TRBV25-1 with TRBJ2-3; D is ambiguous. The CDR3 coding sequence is TGTGCCAGCAGTGAATATAGGGATACTAGCACAGATACGCAGTATTTT. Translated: CASSEYRDTSTDTQYF.